These 17 T cell receptor beta chains came from one sample sequenced in a study of spatial heterogeneity in lung cancer. MiXCR, applied by TCRdb to the 5' RACE reads, yields one record per CDR3 protein. Of about 94,000 distinct CDR3 sequences listed, just under 20% are singletons. Stated time point: blood at routine non-recurrence follow-up after resection. Sequencing was performed on PBMCs, taken at follow-up. The receptors shown here come from a male donor with early-stage non-small cell lung cancer.

The chain recombines TRBV6-1 with TRBJ1-1; 7 bases line up with TRBD1. V was clipped by 2 bases and J by 3 bases; unmatched bases: 0. Germline V gene data show CDR1 as MNHNS and CDR2 as SASEGT. This CDR3 has 13 amino acids. The CDR3 region is CASSEQGDTEAFF. The DNA of the CDR3 is TGTGCCAGCAGTGAACAGGGGGACACTGAAGCTTTCTTT.

V gene TRBV9 combines with J gene TRBJ1-1; D is uncertain. CDR3 length equals 14 residues. Per germline, CDR1 SGDLS and CDR2 YYNGEE. Trimming shortened V by 0 bases and J by 7 bases, and 13 bases separated the two germline ends. CDR3 region: CASSVEMEAGEAFF. Here the CDR3 DNA reads TGTGCCAGCAGCGTAGAAATGGAGGCAGGTGAAGCTTTCTTT. Together with reference TRBV9 and TRBJ1-1, the CDR3 gives the full variable domain: DSGVTQTPKHLITATGQRVTLRCSPRSGDLSVYWYQQSLDQGLQFLIQYYNGEERAKGNILERFSAQQFPDLHSELNLSSLELGDSALYFCASSVEMEAGEAFFGQGTRLTVV.

The chain employs TRBV19 and TRBJ1-2; D uncertain. Germline CDR1 LNHDA, CDR2 SQIVND (reference sequence). This CDR3 contains 14 residues. Trimming stripped 0 bases from V and 4 bases from J, with 9 bases between. The CDR3 DNA follows: TGTGCCAGTAGTATAGAAGATCTGGGCTATGGCTACACCTTC. This codes for CASSIEDLGYGYTF.

V gene TRBV20-1 combines with J gene TRBJ2-7, with TRBD2 matching 11 bases. Unmatched junction bases numbered 6, after V lost 0 bases and J lost 5 bases. Looked up from germline, CDR1 is DFQATT and CDR2 is SNEGSKA (reference sequence). The CDR3 length is 15 residues. CDR3 protein: CSAREVLAGEDEQYF. Written as DNA, the CDR3 is TGCAGTGCTAGAGAGGTACTAGCGGGAGAGGACGAGCAGTACTTC.

The rearrangement links TRBV5-1 to TRBJ1-1, with 7 bases lining up with TRBD1. V lost 2 bases, J lost 5 bases, and 6 bases stayed unmatched. The germline V gene has CDR1 SGHRS and CDR2 YFSETQ. The CDR3 runs to 14 residues. CDR3 DNA: TGCGCCAGCAGCTTCGAGGGGGCGAAGACTGAAGCTTTCTTT. Residues: CASSFEGAKTEAFF. Full variable domain (missing parts from reference TRBV5-1 and TRBJ1-1): KAGVTQTPRYLIKTRGQQVTLSCSPISGHRSVSWYQQTPGQGLQFLFEYFSETQRNKGNFPGRFSGRQFSNSRSEMNVSTLELGDSALYLCASSFEGAKTEAFFGQGTRLTVV.

The V call is TRBV5-1, the J call TRBJ2-1, with 8 bases lining up with TRBD2. The germline CDR1 and CDR2 sequences are SGHRS and YFSETQ. The ends lost 4 bases at V and 8 bases at J; junction bases unmatched: 11. The CDR3 has 15 amino acids. The CDR3, as DNA: TGCGCCAGCAGCCCCGGGAGGCGGGAGGCCTATGAGCAGTTCTTC. Amino acid sequence: CASSPGRREAYEQFF. Together with reference TRBV5-1 and TRBJ2-1, the CDR3 gives the full variable domain: KAGVTQTPRYLIKTRGQQVTLSCSPISGHRSVSWYQQTPGQGLQFLFEYFSETQRNKGNFPGRFSGRQFSNSRSEMNVSTLELGDSALYLCASSPGRREAYEQFFGPGTRLTVL.

A few counts support this clonotype. The rearrangement links TRBV2 to TRBJ2-1; 11 nucleotides match TRBD2. Germline V lookup: CDR1 SNHLY, CDR2 FYNNEI. Trimming removed 7 bases from V and 5 bases from J; junction bases left unmatched: 4. This CDR3 is built from 14 residues. The CDR3, as DNA: TGTGCCAGCATGGGGACTAGCGGAAACAATGAGCAGTTCTTC. Protein: CASMGTSGNNEQFF.

Many counts were recorded for this clonotype. The V gene is TRBV5-6, the J gene TRBJ2-7; unclear D gene. Germline loops: CDR1 SGHDT, CDR2 YYEEEE. The CDR3 loop spans 12 amino acids. The V and J ends lost 0 bases and 0 bases respectively, with 1 base between them. In DNA, the CDR3 is TGTGCCAGCAGCTTGGCCTCCTACGAGCAGTACGTC. Its protein is CASSLASYEQYV.

V usage is TRBV24-1 and J usage is TRBJ2-1, with TRBD2 matching over 9 bases. Germline V gene sequence: CDR1 KGHDR, CDR2 SFDVKD. Unmatched junction bases numbered 7, after V lost 4 bases and J lost 7 bases. This CDR3 region has 15 residues. CDR3 protein: CATSEPGLARNEQFF. DNA for the CDR3: TGTGCCACCAGTGAACCGGGACTAGCAAGGAATGAGCAGTTCTTC.

This clonotype was observed once. This rearrangement joins TRBV5-6 to TRBJ2-3; D is unresolved. V was cut by 2 bases and J by 5 bases, with 6 bases left in between. This CDR3 is 12 amino acids long. Germline V gives CDR1 SGHDT, CDR2 YYEEEE. In DNA form, the CDR3 reads TGTGCCAGCAGCTTTGAATTAGATACGCAGTATTTT. Protein: CASSFELDTQYF.

This clonotype was counted between two and nine times. The CDR3 region is CSVSRGSGYTQQFF. Written as DNA, the CDR3 is TGCAGCGTCTCCCGGGGTAGCGGGTATACGCAGCAGTTCTTC. This chain connects TRBV29-1 to TRBJ2-1; TRBD2 agrees at 7 bases. This CDR3 contains 14 residues. CDR1 SQVTM and CDR2 ANQGSEA come from the germline V gene. V lost 6 bases, J lost 11 bases, and 16 bases stayed unmatched.

This clonotype showed up just a few times. The chain has TRBV10-3 and TRBJ2-3; the D gene could be TRBD1 or TRBD2 (6 bases each). V gave up 2 bases and J gave up 5 bases, with 17 bases separating them. The CDR3 totals 16 residues. Germline V gene sequence: CDR1 ENHRY, CDR2 SYGVKD. CDR3 sequence (DNA): TGTGCCATCAGTGAGAATTCTTTCGGAGGGGGAGATACGCAGTATTTT. As protein: CAISENSFGGGDTQYF.

This clonotype came up a few times. The chain links TRBV6-6 to TRBJ2-3; possibly TRBD1 or TRBD2 for D (5 bases each). Germline V gene data show CDR1 as MNHNY and CDR2 as SVGAGI (reference sequence). Trimming took off 5 bases at V and 0 bases at J, with 15 bases between the two ends. The CDR3 length is 16 residues. CDR3 region: CASSNKARDSTDTQYF. CDR3 DNA sequence: TGTGCCAGCAGTAACAAGGCCCGGGACAGCACAGATACGCAGTATTTT.

The V and J genes are TRBV6-2 or TRBV6-3 and TRBJ1-1; D unresolved. V was shortened by 6 bases and J by 2 bases, with 7 bases between the two germline ends. The CDR3 extends over 12 amino acids. CDR1 is MNHEY and CDR2 is SVGEGT in the germline V gene. Written as DNA, the CDR3 is TGTGCCAGCAGGGCAGGCAACACTGAAGCTTTCTTT. This translates into CASRAGNTEAFF.

This clonotype was recorded many times. The V and J genes are TRBV18 and TRBJ2-3; weak D call: TRBD1 (5 bases). Germline V gene lookup returns CDR1 KGHSH and CDR2 LQKENI. The CDR3 is 12 amino acids. V was clipped by 5 bases and J by 6 bases, with 9 bases between them. The chain's CDR3 is CASSSNRDTQYF. CDR3 coding DNA: TGTGCCAGCTCATCTAACAGGGATACGCAGTATTTT.

This clonotype was seen only a few times. This rearrangement joins TRBV7-9 to TRBJ2-4; 7 bases agree with TRBD2. CDR3 length: 15 amino acids. The V gene end was trimmed by 5 bases and the J gene end by 7 bases; junction bases not matched to a gene: 11. CDR1 SEHNR and CDR2 FQNEAQ come from the germline V gene (reference sequence). The CDR3 loop is CASSDSGPMGNIQYF. The CDR3 region has the DNA TGTGCCAGCAGCGATAGCGGGCCCATGGGGAACATTCAGTACTTC.

The chain is built from TRBV9 and TRBJ2-3, with unresolved D. The length of the CDR3 is 12 residues. Per the germline V gene, CDR1 is SGDLS and CDR2 is YYNGEE. The V and J ends lost 3 bases and 2 bases respectively, with 4 bases between them. The CDR3 DNA reads TGTGCCAGCAGCGCATTCACAGATACGCAGTATTTT. Protein sequence: CASSAFTDTQYF. The whole variable domain, filled in from reference TRBV9 and TRBJ2-3, reads DSGVTQTPKHLITATGQRVTLRCSPRSGDLSVYWYQQSLDQGLQFLIQYYNGEERAKGNILERFSAQQFPDLHSELNLSSLELGDSALYFCASSAFTDTQYFGPGTRLTVL.